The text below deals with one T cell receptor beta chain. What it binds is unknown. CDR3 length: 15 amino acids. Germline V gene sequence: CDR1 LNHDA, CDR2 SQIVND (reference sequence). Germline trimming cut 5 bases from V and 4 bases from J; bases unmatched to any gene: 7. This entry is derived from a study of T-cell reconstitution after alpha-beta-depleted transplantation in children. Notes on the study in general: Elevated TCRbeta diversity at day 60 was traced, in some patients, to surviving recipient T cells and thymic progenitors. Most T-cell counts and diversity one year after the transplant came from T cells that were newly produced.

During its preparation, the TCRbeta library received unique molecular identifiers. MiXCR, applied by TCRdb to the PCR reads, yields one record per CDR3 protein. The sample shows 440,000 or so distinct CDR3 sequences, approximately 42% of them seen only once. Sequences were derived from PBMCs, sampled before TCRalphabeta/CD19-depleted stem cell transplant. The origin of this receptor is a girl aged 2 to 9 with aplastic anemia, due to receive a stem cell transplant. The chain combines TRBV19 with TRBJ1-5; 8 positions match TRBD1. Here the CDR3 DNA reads TGTGCCAGTAGTCCTCGGACAGGGAGAAATCAGCCCCAGCATTTT. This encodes CASSPRTGRNQPQHF.